This T cell receptor beta chain appears in the sequencing data of a study of blood T cells in healthy people across ages. Findings of the study overall: Naive CD4+ cell counts and diversity both ran higher in long-lived than in aged donors. Diversity was estimated from one million T cells, and these estimates were considered underestimates. Unknown CMV status may confound age-related changes in expanded clones.

V was clipped by 4 bases and J by 5 bases, with 9 bases between them. Germline CDR1 reads MGHDK; CDR2 reads SYGVNS. The CDR3 runs to 12 residues. This clonotype showed up just a few times. Antigen: not known. The sample providers were healthy Caucasian people from Russia, aged roughly 6 to 95. Combining a sample-barcoded 5' primer with a J-beta primer mix, a second PCR ran for roughly 7 to 12 cycles. TCRdb used MiXCR to reprocess the 5' RACE reads, holding one entry per CDR3 protein. The table shows 1,300,000 or so distinct CDR3 sequences, with roughly 59% occurring only once. Input material: blood. The receptor was derived from a man aged 18 to 30 in good health. The V and J genes are TRBV25-1 and TRBJ2-7, with no clear D. For the CDR3, the DNA is TGTGCCAGCAGTGGATCCCCCCACGAGCAGTACTTC. Translation: CASSGSPHEQYF.